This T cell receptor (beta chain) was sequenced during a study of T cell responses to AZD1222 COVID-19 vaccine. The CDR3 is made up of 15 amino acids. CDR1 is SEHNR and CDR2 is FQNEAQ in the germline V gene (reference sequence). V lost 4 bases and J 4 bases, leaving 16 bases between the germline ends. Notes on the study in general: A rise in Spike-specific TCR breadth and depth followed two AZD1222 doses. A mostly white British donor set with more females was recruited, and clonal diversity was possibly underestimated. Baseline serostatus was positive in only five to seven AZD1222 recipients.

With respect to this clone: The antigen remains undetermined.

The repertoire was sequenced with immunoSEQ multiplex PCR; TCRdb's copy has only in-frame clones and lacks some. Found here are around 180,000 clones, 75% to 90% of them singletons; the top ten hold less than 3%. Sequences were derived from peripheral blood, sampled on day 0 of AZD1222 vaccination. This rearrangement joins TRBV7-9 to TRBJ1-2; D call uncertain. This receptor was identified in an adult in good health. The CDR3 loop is CASSSSQVFTYGYTF. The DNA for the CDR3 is TGTGCCAGCAGCTCAAGTCAGGTCTTCACCTATGGCTACACCTTC.